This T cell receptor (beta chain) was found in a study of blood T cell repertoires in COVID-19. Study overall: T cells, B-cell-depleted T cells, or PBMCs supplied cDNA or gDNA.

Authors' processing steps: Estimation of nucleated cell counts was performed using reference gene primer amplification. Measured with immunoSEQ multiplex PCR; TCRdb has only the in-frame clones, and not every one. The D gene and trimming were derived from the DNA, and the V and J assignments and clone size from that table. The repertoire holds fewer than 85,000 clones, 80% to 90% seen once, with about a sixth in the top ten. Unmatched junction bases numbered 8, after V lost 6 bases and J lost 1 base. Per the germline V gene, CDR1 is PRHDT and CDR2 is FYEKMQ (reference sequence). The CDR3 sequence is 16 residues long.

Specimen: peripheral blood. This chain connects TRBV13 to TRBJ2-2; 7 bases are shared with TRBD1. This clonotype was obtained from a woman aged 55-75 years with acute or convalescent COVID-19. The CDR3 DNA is TGTGCCAGCAGTCGATTTAGGACAGGGAACACCGGGGAGCTGTTTTTT. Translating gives CASSRFRTGNTGELFF.